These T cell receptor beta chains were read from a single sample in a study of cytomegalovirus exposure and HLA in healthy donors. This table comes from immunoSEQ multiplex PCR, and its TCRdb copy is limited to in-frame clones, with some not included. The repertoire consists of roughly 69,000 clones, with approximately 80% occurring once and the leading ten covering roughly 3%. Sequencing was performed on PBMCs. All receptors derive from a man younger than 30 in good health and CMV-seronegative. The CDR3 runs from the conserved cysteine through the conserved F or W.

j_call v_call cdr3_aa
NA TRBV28 CASSFRTTLTYEQYF
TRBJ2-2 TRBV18 CASSPRQGADTGELFF
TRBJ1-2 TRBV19 CASSIEDRLPGYTF
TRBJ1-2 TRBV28 CASSLVHREGYTF
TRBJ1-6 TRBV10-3 CAIRPDSDSPLHF
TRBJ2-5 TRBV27 CASSLSPIRETQYF
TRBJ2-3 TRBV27 CASSLGGFSGGASDTQYF
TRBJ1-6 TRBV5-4 CASSIVRGLGNSPLHF
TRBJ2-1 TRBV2 CASSEGRAYYNEQFF
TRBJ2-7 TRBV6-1 CASRDRGPYEQYF
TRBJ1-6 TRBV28 CASRPGQGLSPLHF
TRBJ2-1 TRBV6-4 CASSRDQGRNPNEQFF
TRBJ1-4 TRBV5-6 CASSPRFDRDNEKLFF
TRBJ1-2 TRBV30 CAWSPLRGYGYTF
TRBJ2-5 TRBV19 CASSSGTSGGVLYLETQYF
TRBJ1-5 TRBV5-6 CASSLGSQPQHF
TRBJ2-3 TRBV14 CASRQDYSGGTDTQYF
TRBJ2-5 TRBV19 CASSIRSRGETQYF
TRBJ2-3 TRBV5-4 CASSLERAGGRIYF
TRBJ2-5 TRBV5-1 CASSLVGRAGGPGETQYF
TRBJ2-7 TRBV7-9 CASSVYGTGPSYEQYF
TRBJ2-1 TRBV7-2 CASSLARAGSVLNNEQFF
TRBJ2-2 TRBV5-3 CARSLKRGRGTGELFF
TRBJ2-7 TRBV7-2 CASSLLPGGSAEQYF
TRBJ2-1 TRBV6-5 CASSDDRVYDEQFF
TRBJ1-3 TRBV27 CASGIGGLSGNTIYF
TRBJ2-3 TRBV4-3 CASSQEGADTQYF
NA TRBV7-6 CASSPLSGASYEQYF
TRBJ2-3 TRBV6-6 CASSRELAAGSDTQYF
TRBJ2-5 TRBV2 CASNSVETQYF
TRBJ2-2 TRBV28 CASSRLDTGELFF
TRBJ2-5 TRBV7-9 CASSSLTGIQETQYF
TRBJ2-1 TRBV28 CASSRRRGRSYNEQFF
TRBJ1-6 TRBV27 CASSLMAQGAYNSPLHF
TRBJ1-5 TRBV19 CASTNNIGGNQPQHF
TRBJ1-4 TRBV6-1 CASSQGVWDEKLFF
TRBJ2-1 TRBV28 CASSYDNRVRGEQFF
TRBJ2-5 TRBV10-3 CAISESPGPETQYF
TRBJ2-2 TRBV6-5 CASSRQGTGELFF
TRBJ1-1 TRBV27 CASSLWADTVATEAFF
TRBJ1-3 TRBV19 CASNAAGGASGNTIYF
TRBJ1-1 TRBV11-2 CASSLHAQGYAEAFF
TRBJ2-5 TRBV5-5 CASSSTLSSGGVVTQYF
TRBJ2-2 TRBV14 CASSQDLAGGSRTGELFF
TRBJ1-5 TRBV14 CASSQDLPRLGNQPQHF
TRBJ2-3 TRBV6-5 CASRTGTGGPDTQYF
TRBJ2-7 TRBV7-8 CASSFYPPSQFAYEQYF
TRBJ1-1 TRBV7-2 CASSLARNTEAFF
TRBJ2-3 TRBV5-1 CASSLTSGTGTDTQYF
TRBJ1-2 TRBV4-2 CASSQGRGPIRGYTF
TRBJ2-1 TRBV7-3 CASSLRRNEQFF
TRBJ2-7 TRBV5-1 CASSLQSHLDEQYF
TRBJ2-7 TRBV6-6 CASSQLGTGGNEQYF
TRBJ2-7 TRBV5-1 CASSRGASYEQYF
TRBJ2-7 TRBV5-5 CASSLYEASGEQYF